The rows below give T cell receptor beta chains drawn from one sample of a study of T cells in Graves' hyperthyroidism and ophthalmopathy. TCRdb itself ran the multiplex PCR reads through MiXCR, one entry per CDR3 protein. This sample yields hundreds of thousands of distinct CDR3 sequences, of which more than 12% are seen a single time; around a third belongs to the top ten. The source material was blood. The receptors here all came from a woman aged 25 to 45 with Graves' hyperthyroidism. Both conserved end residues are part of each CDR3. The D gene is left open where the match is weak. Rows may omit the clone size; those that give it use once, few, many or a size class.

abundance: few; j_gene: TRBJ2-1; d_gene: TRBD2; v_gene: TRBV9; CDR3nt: TGTGCCAGCAGCGCCGGAGGACTAGCGGGAGTCGGTAACAATGAGCAGTTCTTC; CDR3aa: CASSAGGLAGVGNNEQFF
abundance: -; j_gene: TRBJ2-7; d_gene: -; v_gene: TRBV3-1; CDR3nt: TGTGCCAGCAGCCAAGTCGCGGTGGCGGGCGAGCAGTACTTC; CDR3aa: CASSQVAVAGEQYF
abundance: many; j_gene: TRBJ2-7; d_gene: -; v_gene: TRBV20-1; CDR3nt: TGCAGTGCTAGAGAAGGGGGGGCCTACGAGCAGTACTTC; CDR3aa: CSAREGGAYEQYF
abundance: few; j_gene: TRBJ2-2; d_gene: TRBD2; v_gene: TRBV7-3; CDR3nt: TGTGCCAGCAGCCGGGCTGGCGGGAGAAACACCGGGGAGCTGTTTTTT; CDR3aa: CASSRAGGRNTGELFF
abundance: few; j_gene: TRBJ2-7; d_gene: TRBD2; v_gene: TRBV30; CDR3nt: TGTGCCTGGAGTGGGACTAGCGGGAGGGCCTACGAGCAGTACTTC; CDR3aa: CAWSGTSGRAYEQYF
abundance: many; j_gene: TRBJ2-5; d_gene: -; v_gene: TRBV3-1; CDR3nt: TGTGCCAGCAGCCGAAGCGGTCCAGACCAAGAGACCCAGTACTTC; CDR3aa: CASSRSGPDQETQYF
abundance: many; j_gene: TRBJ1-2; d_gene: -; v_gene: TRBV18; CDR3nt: TGTGCCAGCTCCCGAGACACAGACTTTTATGGCTACACCTTC; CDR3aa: CASSRDTDFYGYTF
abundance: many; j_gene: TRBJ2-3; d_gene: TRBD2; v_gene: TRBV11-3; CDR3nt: TGTGCCAGCAGCAGAGCGGGGACTAGCACAGATACGCAGTATTTT; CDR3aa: CASSRAGTSTDTQYF
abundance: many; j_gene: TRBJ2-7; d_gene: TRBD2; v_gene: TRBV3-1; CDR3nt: TGTGCCAGCAGCCAATATGCCGGGACTATAGGATTTCGGTACTTC; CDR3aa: CASSQYAGTIGFRYF
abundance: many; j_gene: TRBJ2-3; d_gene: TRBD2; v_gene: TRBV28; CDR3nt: TGTGCCAGCAGTTTACATCAAGCGGGAGGGATAGATACGCAGTATTTT; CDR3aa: CASSLHQAGGIDTQYF